This TCR beta chain was recorded in a study of blood T cell repertoires in COVID-19 (dated by TCRdb to about 2020). A note on the overall study: Samples from collaborators originated in the United States, Italy and Spain and spanned both the acute and convalescent phases of COVID-19. The repertoires were made available in a free public database intended to serve as a resource for research on the immune response to SARS-CoV-2. Samples came from the ongoing ImmuneRACE study (first 160 participants) plus 1,254 subjects from 6 global collaborators. Where HLA class I and class II types were available, the types were taken from metadata supplied by the sample provider, not from assay-based typing. The dataset comprised deeply sampled blood TCRbeta repertoires from subjects exposed to, actively infected with, or recovered from COVID-19. The prospective study material was composed of cDNA or gDNA derived from T cells, B-cell-depleted T cells, or PBMCs. The sample metadata nearly always contained a de-identified subject ID, COVID-19 status, age in years and sex.

Notes on this clone: Its antigen remains undetermined. The sample holds no much larger clone one base away, and base qualities are not on file.

The paper's findings and limits, for the study overall: The quantity of clinical and demographic metadata differed by source and by participant and was supplied without curation.

According to the germline V gene, CDR1 reads MNHEY and CDR2 reads SVGAGI. The germline V and J ends show losses of 3 bases and 6 bases respectively, and no gene match explains 7 bases of the junction. Inclusive of the bounding cysteine and phenylalanine, the CDR3 is 14 residues long. Only the CDR3 part of the read is kept: 42 bases, read in frame from the first base. Collaborating institutions collected whole blood in K2EDTA tubes following their own protocols. For TCRbeta analysis, collaborator samples were shipped as frozen whole blood, as isolated PBMCs, or as DNA extracted from either sample type. The immunoSEQ Assay, a bias-controlled multiplex PCR, was used to amplify TCRbeta CDR3 regions from genomic DNA. As for the original processing: Nucleated cell counts per sample were estimated from amplification of reference gene primers within the assay. To quantify the absolute abundance of each unique TCRbeta CDR3 rearrangement, sequence reads were collapsed and filtered. Productive Simpson clonality was computed per sample as the square root of Simpson's diversity index over productive rearrangements. This immuneACCESS table, as held by TCRdb, lists in-frame sequences with V and J called but not all clones. Of the missing ones, under half trace to an unresolved V gene in checked studies; the others have no known cause. D and trimming were read from the DNA, whereas the V and J calls and clone size are those reported in that table. Here the sample has 300,000 or so clones; around 89% occur a single time. In total, the top ten clones hold about 4% of the sample.

The TCR was taken from a middle-aged woman with acute or convalescent COVID-19. The chain is encoded by TRBV6-5 joined to TRBJ1-2, and TRBD1 matches 7 of the central bases. The specimen sequenced was peripheral blood. The DNA is as follows: TGTGCCAGCAGTTATTCCGGGACAGTCGATGGCTACACCTTC. Translated, it reads CASSYSGTVDGYTF.